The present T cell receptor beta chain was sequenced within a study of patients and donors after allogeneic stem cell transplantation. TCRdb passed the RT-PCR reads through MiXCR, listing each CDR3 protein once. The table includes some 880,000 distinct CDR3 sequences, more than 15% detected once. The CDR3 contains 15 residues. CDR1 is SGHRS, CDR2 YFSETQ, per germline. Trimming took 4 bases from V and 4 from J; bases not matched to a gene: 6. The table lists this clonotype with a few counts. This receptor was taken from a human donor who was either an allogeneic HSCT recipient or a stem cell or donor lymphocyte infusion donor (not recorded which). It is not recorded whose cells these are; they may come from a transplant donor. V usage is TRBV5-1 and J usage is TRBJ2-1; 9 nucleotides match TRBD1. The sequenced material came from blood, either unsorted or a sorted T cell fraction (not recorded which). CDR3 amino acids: CASSPEDRGYNEQFF. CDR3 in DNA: TGCGCCAGCAGCCCCGAGGACAGGGGATACAATGAGCAGTTCTTC. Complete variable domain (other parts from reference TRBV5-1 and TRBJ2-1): KAGVTQTPRYLIKTRGQQVTLSCSPISGHRSVSWYQQTPGQGLQFLFEYFSETQRNKGNFPGRFSGRQFSNSRSEMNVSTLELGDSALYLCASSPEDRGYNEQFFGPGTRLTVL.